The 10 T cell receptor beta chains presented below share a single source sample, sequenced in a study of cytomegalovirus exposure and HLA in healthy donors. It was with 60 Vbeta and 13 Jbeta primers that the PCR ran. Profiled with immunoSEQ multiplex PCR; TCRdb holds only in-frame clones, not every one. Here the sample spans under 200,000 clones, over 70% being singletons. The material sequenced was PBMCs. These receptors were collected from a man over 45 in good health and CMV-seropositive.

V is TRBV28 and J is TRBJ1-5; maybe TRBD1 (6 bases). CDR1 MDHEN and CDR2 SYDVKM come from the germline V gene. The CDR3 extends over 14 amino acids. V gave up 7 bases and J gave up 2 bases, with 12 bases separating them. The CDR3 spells CASKIGGGNQPQHF. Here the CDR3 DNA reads TGTGCCAGCAAAATAGGGGGTGGCAATCAGCCCCAGCATTTT.

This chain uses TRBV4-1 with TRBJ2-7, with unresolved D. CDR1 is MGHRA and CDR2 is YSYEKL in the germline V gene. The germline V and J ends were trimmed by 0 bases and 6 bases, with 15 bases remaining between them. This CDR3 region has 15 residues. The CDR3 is CASSQEEALPLEQYF. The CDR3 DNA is TGCGCCAGCAGCCAAGAAGAGGCCCTCCCCCTCGAGCAGTACTTC.

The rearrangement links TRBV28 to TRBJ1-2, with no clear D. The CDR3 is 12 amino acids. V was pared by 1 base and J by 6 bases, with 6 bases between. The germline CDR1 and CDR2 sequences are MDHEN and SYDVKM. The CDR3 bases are TGTGCCAGCAGTTTATCGCGGGATGGCTACACCTTC. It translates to CASSLSRDGYTF.

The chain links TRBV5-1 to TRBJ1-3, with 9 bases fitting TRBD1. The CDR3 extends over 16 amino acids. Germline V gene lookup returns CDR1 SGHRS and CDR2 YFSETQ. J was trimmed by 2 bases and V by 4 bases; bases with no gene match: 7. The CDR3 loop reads CASSHGTGRTGNTIYF. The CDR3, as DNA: TGCGCCAGCAGCCACGGGACAGGGAGAACTGGAAACACCATATATTTT.

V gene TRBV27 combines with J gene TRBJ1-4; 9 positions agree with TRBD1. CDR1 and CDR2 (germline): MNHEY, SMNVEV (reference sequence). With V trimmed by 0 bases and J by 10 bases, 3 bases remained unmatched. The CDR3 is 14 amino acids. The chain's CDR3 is CASSLSGQGRKLFF. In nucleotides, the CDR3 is TGTGCCAGCAGTTTATCGGGACAGGGAAGAAAACTGTTTTTT.

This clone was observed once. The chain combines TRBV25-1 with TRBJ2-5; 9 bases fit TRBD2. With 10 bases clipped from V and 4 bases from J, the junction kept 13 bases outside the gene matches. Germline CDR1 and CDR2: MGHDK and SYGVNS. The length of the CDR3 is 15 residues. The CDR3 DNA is TGTGCCACCAGGCAAAGCGGGGGGCTCGGAGAGACCCAGTACTTC. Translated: CATRQSGGLGETQYF.

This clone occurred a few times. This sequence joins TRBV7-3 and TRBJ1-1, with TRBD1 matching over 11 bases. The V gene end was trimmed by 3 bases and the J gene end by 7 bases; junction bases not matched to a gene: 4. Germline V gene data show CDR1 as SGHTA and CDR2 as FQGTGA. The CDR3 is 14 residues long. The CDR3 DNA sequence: TGTGCCAGCAGCTTGGACAGGGGGCTTGGTGAAGCTTTCTTT. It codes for CASSLDRGLGEAFF.

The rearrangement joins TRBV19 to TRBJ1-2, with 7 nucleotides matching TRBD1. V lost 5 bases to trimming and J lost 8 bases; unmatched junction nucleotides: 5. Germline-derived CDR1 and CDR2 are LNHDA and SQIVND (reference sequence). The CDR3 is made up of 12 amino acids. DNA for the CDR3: TGTGCCAGTAGTTACAGGGGTGGAGGCTACACCTTC. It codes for CASSYRGGGYTF.

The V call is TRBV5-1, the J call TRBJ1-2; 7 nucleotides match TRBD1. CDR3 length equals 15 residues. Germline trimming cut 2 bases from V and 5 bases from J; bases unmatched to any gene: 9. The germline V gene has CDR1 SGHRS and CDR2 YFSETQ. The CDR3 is CASSFETGKRYGYTF. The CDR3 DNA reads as TGCGCCAGCAGCTTCGAGACAGGGAAGAGGTATGGCTACACCTTC. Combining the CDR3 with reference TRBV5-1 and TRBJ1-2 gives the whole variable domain KAGVTQTPRYLIKTRGQQVTLSCSPISGHRSVSWYQQTPGQGLQFLFEYFSETQRNKGNFPGRFSGRQFSNSRSEMNVSTLELGDSALYLCASSFETGKRYGYTFGSGTRLTVV.

The CDR3 coding sequence is TGCGCCACCCTAAGGCCATCGGCCTCCCAGGGGGCAACTAATGAAAAACTGTTTTTT. The encoded protein is CATLRPSASQGATNEKLFF. The chain recombines TRBV10-2 with TRBJ1-4; 7 bases match TRBD1. Per the germline V gene, CDR1 is WSHSY and CDR2 is SAAADI. The ends lost 10 bases at V and 0 bases at J; junction bases unmatched: 20. The CDR3 totals 19 residues.